Below, 19 T cell receptor beta chains from the same sample are listed, as sequenced in a study of spatial heterogeneity in lung cancer (dated by TCRdb to about 2019). Explained via the paper, the time point label denotes: sample taken at primary tumor resection. Which antigens these TCRs recognize remains unknown. The library was obtained by 5' RACE. Sequenced on a NextSeq 500. TCRdb's own reprocessing of the public reads used fastp at Q25 and MiXCR and kept productive beta chains. Entries are consolidated by CDR3 protein sequence, retaining the most common genes and DNA. Present in this sample are some 8,700 distinct CDR3 sequences, around 13% of which were seen just once. Jointly, the top ten make up approximately 11% of the sample. The paper's findings and limits, for the study overall: The tumor nonsynonymous mutation count correlated with the number of expanded intratumoral alpha and beta TCRs.

Sequenced material: lung tumor tissue, taken at surgery. The receptors shown here come from a male donor with early-stage non-small cell lung cancer.

In this sample, this clonotype turned up many times. Because this beta chain is a stray read in a library intended to capture alpha chains, its abundance should not be given much weight. The V and J genes are TRBV20-1 and TRBJ2-1; D gene ambiguous. The CDR3 covers 13 residues. The V gene lost 3 bases and the J gene lost 5 bases, with 11 bases spanning the gap. From germline, CDR1 is DFQATT and CDR2 SNEGSKA (reference sequence). CDR3 in amino acids: CSARGSRDNEQFF. The CDR3, as DNA: TGCAGTGCTAGGGGGTCTAGAGACAATGAGCAGTTCTTC.

This clonotype was picked up many times. A library made for alpha chains picked up this beta chain off target, so its size means little. The rearrangement uses TRBV15 and TRBJ1-2, with D unresolved. Germline V gives CDR1 LNHNV, CDR2 YYDKDF (reference sequence). V was pared by 5 bases and J by 8 bases, with 18 bases between. The CDR3 runs to 14 residues. The CDR3 DNA is TGTGCCACCAGCCCCGGTGGTGGGTCCAGGGGCTACACCTTC. It translates to CATSPGGGSRGYTF.

This clonotype counts as medium-sized. Within a library made for alpha chains, this beta chain is off target, and its count is uninformative. J is TRBJ2-2 and V is TRBV12-3 or TRBV12-4, with D unclear. There are 11 residues in the CDR3. The V end lost 4 bases, the J end lost 6 bases, and 3 bases lay between the germline ends. The CDR3 reads CASSWSGELFF. The CDR3 nucleotides read TGTGCCAGCAGTTGGTCCGGGGAGCTGTTTTTT.

This clonotype was seen ten or more times. Little can be read into the size of this beta chain, an off-target read in a library designed for alpha chains. This rearrangement joins TRBV18 to TRBJ2-2; D may be TRBD2 (6 bases). Trimming left V 2 bases short and J 4 bases short, with 14 bases between. Germline V gene data show CDR1 as KGHSH and CDR2 as LQKENI. The CDR3 totals 16 residues. CDR3 region: CASSPLAEGITGELFF. DNA for the CDR3: TGTGCCAGCTCACCATTAGCGGAGGGGATCACCGGGGAGCTGTTTTTT.

By share, this clonotype ranks as medium-sized. This beta chain appears as a stray read in a library generated for alpha chains; its size is not informative. DNA of the CDR3: TGTGCCAGCAGCCCCCGGCGGCGGAGGATGGGCGAGCAGTACTTC. Translation: CASSPRRRRMGEQYF. This chain joins TRBV7-9 and TRBJ2-7; D is perhaps TRBD2 (5 bases). CDR1 is SEHNR and CDR2 is FQNEAQ in the germline V gene (reference sequence). This CDR3 is built from 15 residues. V was clipped by 5 bases and J by 6 bases, with 20 bases between them.

By its share, this clonotype is medium-sized. This beta chain is a stray sequence in a library constructed for alpha chains; its clone size is not meaningful. The rearrangement links TRBV20-1 to TRBJ1-2, with D perhaps matching TRBD1 (5 bases). CDR1 and CDR2 from the germline V gene are DFQATT and SNEGSKA (reference sequence). CDR3 length equals 13 residues. V lost 2 bases and J lost 11, with 18 bases in between. The CDR3 spells CSARSGEVKGYTF. The CDR3 bases are TGCAGTGCTAGATCCGGGGAGGTTAAGGGGTACACCTTC.

With respect to this clonotype: Within a library made for alpha chains, this beta chain is off target, and its count is uninformative. The chain links TRBV20-1 to TRBJ2-2, with unresolved D. This CDR3 region has 13 residues. Germline V gives CDR1 DFQATT, CDR2 SNEGSKA (reference sequence). With 6 bases removed from V and 3 bases from J, the gap between germline ends came to 11 bases. Written as DNA, the CDR3 is TGCAGTGCAGAAACCCCTTACACCGGGGAGCTGTTTTTT. This gives the protein CSAETPYTGELFF.

This clonotype rates as medium-sized. The library was built for alpha chains, so this beta chain is an off-target read and its size means little. The chain combines TRBV6-2 or TRBV6-3 with TRBJ2-7, with D perhaps TRBD1 (5 bases). Trimming removed 6 bases at V and 1 base at J, with 10 bases between. This CDR3 has 13 residues. Per the germline V gene, CDR1 is MNHEY and CDR2 is SVGEGT. The CDR3 sequence is CASSFGQSYEQYF. The CDR3 DNA sequence: TGTGCCAGCAGCTTCGGACAATCCTACGAGCAGTACTTC.

This clonotype has at least ten counts. Since it is a stray read in a library aimed at alpha chains, this beta chain has a size that is not meaningful. V and J are TRBV28 and TRBJ2-3, with TRBD1 as a possible D gene (6 bases). This CDR3 comprises 14 residues. Germline V gene data show CDR1 as MDHEN and CDR2 as SYDVKM. V gave up 5 bases and J gave up 3 bases, with 12 bases separating them. DNA for the CDR3: TGTGCCAGCAGTCCAACAGGGAGAACAGATACGCAGTATTTT. As protein: CASSPTGRTDTQYF.

This clonotype showed up many times. This beta chain is a stray sequence in a library constructed for alpha chains; its clone size is not meaningful. The chain recombines TRBV10-3 with TRBJ2-7, with TRBD1 identical over 10 bases. The CDR3 consists of 14 residues. Per the germline V gene, CDR1 is ENHRY and CDR2 is SYGVKD. The J segment lost 5 bases and the V segment lost 6 bases, leaving 7 bases of the junction unmatched. The CDR3 spells CAIRPGQGFNEQYF. The CDR3 DNA reads TGTGCCATCAGACCGGGACAGGGGTTTAACGAGCAGTACTTC.

By share, this clonotype counts as medium-sized. Being off target in a library aimed at alpha chains, this beta chain has a size of little meaning. Written as DNA, the CDR3 is TGTGCCAGCAGCCATAGAAGGGGGCTGAGTGGCTACACCTTC. Encoded protein: CASSHRRGLSGYTF. This chain uses TRBV3-1 with TRBJ1-2; 7 bases line up with TRBD1. With 3 bases clipped from V and 7 bases from J, the junction kept 8 bases outside the gene matches. The length of the CDR3 is 14 residues. Germline assignment: CDR1 LGHDT and CDR2 YNNKEL (reference sequence).

This clonotype was detected many times. As an off-target read in a library built for alpha chains, this beta chain has a frequency of little significance. This chain uses TRBV4-1 with TRBJ2-3, with D possibly matching TRBD1 (6 bases). Germline assignment: CDR1 MGHRA and CDR2 YSYEKL. The CDR3 consists of 17 residues. Trimming cost V 0 bases and J 1 base, with 14 bases left between them. Written as DNA, the CDR3 is TGCGCCAGCAGCCAAGATCAAGGGGGTGCTGGCACAGATACGCAGTATTTT. Translated: CASSQDQGGAGTDTQYF.

This clonotype is classed as medium-sized. As an off-target read in a library built for alpha chains, this beta chain has a frequency of little significance. The V gene is TRBV6-1, the J gene TRBJ2-7; 12 bases are a match to TRBD2. Germline V gene sequence: CDR1 MNHNS, CDR2 SASEGT. The trim removed 2 bases at V and 7 bases at J, leaving 18 bases unmatched. This CDR3 contains 19 residues. CDR3 residues: CASSESQKVLAGGVGEQYF. The CDR3 DNA reads TGTGCCAGCAGTGAATCCCAGAAGGTACTAGCGGGAGGTGTGGGGGAGCAGTACTTC.

Regarding this clonotype: The library was prepared for alpha chains; this beta chain is a stray read, so its frequency means little. This chain links TRBV7-8 with TRBJ2-5; D perhaps matches TRBD1 (6 bases). CDR1 and CDR2 (germline): SGHVS, FQNEAQ. The CDR3 is made up of 13 amino acids. Trimming took 3 bases from V and 5 from J, leaving 10 bases between them. The CDR3 here is CASSLAGVETQYF. In DNA, the CDR3 is TGTGCCAGCAGCTTGGCAGGGGTGGAGACCCAGTACTTC.

In its sample, this clonotype is medium-sized. The library was built for alpha chains, so this beta chain is an off-target read and its size means little. The chain employs TRBV29-1 and TRBJ1-5; 10 bases are a match to TRBD1. This CDR3 is 13 amino acids long. Germline V gene data show CDR1 as SQVTM and CDR2 as ANQGSEA. V was clipped by 6 bases and J by 5 bases; unmatched bases: 4. The CDR3: CSVSGTGDQPQHF. DNA of the CDR3: TGCAGCGTCTCCGGGACAGGGGATCAGCCCCAGCATTTT. The full variable domain, in which reference TRBV29-1 and TRBJ1-5 provide the parts outside the CDR3, is SAVISQKPSRDICQRGTSLTIQCQVDSQVTMMFWYRQQPGQSLTLIATANQGSEATYESGFVIDKFPISRPNLTFSTLTVSNMSPEDSSIYLCSVSGTGDQPQHFGDGTRLSIL.

This clonotype was counted ten times or more. A library made for alpha chains picked up this beta chain off target, so its size means little. The V gene is TRBV20-1, the J gene TRBJ2-5, with D unclear. V lost 3 bases, J lost 1 base, and 6 bases lay in between. The CDR3 sequence is 12 residues long. Germline values: CDR1 DFQATT, CDR2 SNEGSKA (reference sequence). Written as DNA, the CDR3 is TGCAGTGCTAGTGACTTCCAAGAGACCCAGTACTTC. It codes for CSASDFQETQYF.

By share, this clonotype ranks as medium-sized. The library was built for alpha chains, so this beta chain is an off-target read and its size means little. This sequence joins TRBV20-1 and TRBJ2-1; no definite D call. Germline CDR1 is DFQATT and CDR2 is SNEGSKA (reference sequence). The ends were cut back, 3 bases at V and 5 bases at J, with 8 bases in the middle. The CDR3 totals 12 residues. The CDR3 nucleotides are TGCAGTGCTAGCCCACAGAACAATGAGCAGTTCTTC. Its protein is CSASPQNNEQFF.

Comments on this clonotype: Little can be read into the size of this beta chain, an off-target read in a library designed for alpha chains. V gene TRBV20-1 combines with J gene TRBJ2-3, with no clear D. The CDR3 covers 15 residues. V was clipped by 6 bases and J by 4 bases, with 20 bases between them. CDR1 and CDR2 from the germline V gene are DFQATT and SNEGSKA (reference sequence). CDR3 protein: CSALNPGTSSDTQYF. CDR3 sequence (DNA): TGCAGTGCCCTTAATCCGGGCACGTCTTCAGATACGCAGTATTTT.

Comment on this clonotype: Little can be read into the size of this beta chain, an off-target read in a library designed for alpha chains. This chain joins TRBV4-1 and TRBJ2-1, with TRBD2 identical over 13 bases. This CDR3 region has 15 residues. The germline V gene encodes CDR1 MGHRA and CDR2 YSYEKL. After removal of 4 bases from V and 11 bases from J, the junction contained 8 bases not matched to a gene. The CDR3, as DNA: TGCGCCAGCAGCCCACTAGCGGGGGGGACGAATAAGCAGTTCTTC. Amino acids: CASSPLAGGTNKQFF.